This T cell receptor (beta chain) was observed in a study of blood T cell repertoires in COVID-19. Only in-frame clones appear in the TCRdb table, and some are missing; sequencing was by immunoSEQ multiplex PCR. The table includes 150,000 to 200,000 clones, 80% to 90% detected once. Germline V gene lookup returns CDR1 SNHLY and CDR2 FYNNEI. J was trimmed by 2 bases and V by 7 bases; bases with no gene match: 6. The CDR3 consists of 15 residues. The sequencing input was peripheral blood. This sequence originates from a man aged 18-30 years with active or convalescent COVID-19. The chain has TRBV2 and TRBJ2-1, with 9 bases that match TRBD1. The CDR3 loop is CASKEDRGAYNEQFF. DNA of the CDR3: TGTGCCAGCAAAGAGGACAGGGGCGCCTACAATGAGCAGTTCTTC.